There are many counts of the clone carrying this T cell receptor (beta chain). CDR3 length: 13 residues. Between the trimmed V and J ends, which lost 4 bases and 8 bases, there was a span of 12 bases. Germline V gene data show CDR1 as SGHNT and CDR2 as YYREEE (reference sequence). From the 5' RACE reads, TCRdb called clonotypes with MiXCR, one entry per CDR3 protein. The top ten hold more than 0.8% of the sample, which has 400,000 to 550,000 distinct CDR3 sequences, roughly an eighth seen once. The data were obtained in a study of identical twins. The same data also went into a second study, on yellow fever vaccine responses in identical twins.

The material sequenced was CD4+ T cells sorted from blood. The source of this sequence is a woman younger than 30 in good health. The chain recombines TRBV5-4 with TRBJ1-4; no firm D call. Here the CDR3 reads CASSQSPQEKLFF. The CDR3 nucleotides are TGTGCCAGCAGCCAAAGCCCACAGGAAAAACTGTTTTTT.